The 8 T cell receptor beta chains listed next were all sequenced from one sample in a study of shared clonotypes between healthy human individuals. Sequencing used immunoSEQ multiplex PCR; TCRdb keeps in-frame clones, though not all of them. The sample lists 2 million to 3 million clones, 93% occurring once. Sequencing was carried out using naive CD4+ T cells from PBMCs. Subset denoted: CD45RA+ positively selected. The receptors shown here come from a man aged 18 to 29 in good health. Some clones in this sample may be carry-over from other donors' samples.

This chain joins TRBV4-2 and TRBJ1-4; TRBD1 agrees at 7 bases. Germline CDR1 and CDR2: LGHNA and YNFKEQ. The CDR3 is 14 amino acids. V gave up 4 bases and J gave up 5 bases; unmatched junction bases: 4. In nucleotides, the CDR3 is TGTGCCAGCAGCCTGGGACAGCAGAATGAAAAACTGTTTTTT. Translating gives CASSLGQQNEKLFF.

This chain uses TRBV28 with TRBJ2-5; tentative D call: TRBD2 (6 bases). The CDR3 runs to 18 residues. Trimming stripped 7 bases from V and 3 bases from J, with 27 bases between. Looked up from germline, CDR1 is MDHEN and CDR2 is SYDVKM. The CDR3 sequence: CASTRGAGSASREETQYF. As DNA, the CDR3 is TGTGCCAGCACCCGCGGCGCGGGGAGTGCAAGCCGCGAAGAGACCCAGTACTTC.

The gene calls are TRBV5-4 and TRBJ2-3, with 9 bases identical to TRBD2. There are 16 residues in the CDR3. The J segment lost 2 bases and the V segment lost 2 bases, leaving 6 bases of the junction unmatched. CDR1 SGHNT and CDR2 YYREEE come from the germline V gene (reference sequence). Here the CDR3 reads CASSFFLAGPTDTQYF. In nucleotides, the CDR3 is TGTGCCAGCAGCTTCTTTCTAGCGGGACCCACAGATACGCAGTATTTT.

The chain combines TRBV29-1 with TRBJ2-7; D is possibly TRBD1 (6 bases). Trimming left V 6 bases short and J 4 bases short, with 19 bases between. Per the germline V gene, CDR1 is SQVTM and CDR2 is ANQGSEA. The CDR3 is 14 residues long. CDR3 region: CSVNGGAGEYEQYF. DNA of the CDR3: TGCAGCGTCAACGGTGGGGCAGGGGAATACGAGCAGTACTTC.

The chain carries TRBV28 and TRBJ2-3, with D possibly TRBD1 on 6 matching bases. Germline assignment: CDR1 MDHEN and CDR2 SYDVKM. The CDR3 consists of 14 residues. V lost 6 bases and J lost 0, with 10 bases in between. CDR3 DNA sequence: TGTGCCAGCAGAAGACAGGTTAGCACAGATACGCAGTATTTT. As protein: CASRRQVSTDTQYF.

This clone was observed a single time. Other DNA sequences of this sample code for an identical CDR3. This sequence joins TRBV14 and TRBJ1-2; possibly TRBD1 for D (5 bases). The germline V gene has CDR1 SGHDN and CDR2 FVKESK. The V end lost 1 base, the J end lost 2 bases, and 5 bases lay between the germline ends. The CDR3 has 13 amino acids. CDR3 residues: CASSQGTNYGYTF. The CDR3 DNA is TGTGCCAGCAGCCAAGGGACAAACTATGGCTACACCTTC.

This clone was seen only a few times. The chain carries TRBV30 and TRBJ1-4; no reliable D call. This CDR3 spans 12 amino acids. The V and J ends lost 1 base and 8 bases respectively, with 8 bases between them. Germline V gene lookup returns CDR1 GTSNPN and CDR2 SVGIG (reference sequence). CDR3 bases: TGTGCCTGGAGTGCTTTAGACGAAAAACTGTTTTTT. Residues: CAWSALDEKLFF.

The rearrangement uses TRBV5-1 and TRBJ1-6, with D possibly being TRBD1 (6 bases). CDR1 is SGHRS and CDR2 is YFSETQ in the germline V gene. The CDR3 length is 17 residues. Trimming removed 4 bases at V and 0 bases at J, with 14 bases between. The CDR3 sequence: CASSGDNPSSYNSPLHF. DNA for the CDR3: TGCGCCAGCAGCGGGGACAACCCGAGCTCCTATAATTCACCCCTCCACTTT.